The T cell receptor beta chain described here comes from a study of CD8+ T cells in alopecia areata. Study-wide points: Among the top 100, expanded CD8+ clones, as well as scalp clonality, were significantly decreased by tofacitinib. Under tofacitinib, numerous expanded lesional clonotypes remained detectable in scalp and blood.

Reverse transcribed after extraction, RNA yielded cDNA as the sequencing template. This table comes from immunoSEQ multiplex PCR, and its TCRdb copy is limited to in-frame clones, with some not included. The data show about 200,000 clones, with about 50% seen just once and roughly 1.5% held by the top ten. As regards this clone: No antigen is known for it.

CDR3 length equals 15 residues. Germline V gene data show CDR1 as KGHSH and CDR2 as LQKENI. With 0 bases removed from V and 0 bases from J, the gap between germline ends came to 7 bases. The treatment denotes: oral pan-JAK inhibitor, 5-10 mg twice daily. This specimen was CD4+ T cells sorted from blood, taken at week 4, from a patient treated with tofacitinib. This rearrangement joins TRBV18 to TRBJ2-3, with D perhaps matching TRBD2 (6 bases). This TCR was sampled from a human donor with alopecia areata. For the CDR3, the DNA is TGTGCCAGCTCACCACCGGGGACTAGCACAGATACGCAGTATTTT. Translating it yields CASSPPGTSTDTQYF. The variable domain in full, with the rest retrieved from reference TRBV18 and TRBJ2-3, is NAGVMQNPRHLVRRRGQEARLRCSPMKGHSHVYWYRQLPEEGLKFMVYLQKENIIDESGMPKERFSAEFPKEGPSILRIQQVVRGDSAAYFCASSPPGTSTDTQYFGPGTRLTVL.